This T cell receptor beta chain was observed in a study of T-cell reconstitution after alpha-beta-depleted transplantation in children. Whole-study results and caveats: There were reportedly several hundred expanded graft clones from which alpha-beta T cells came about two months after transplant. Most T-cell counts and diversity one year after the transplant came from T cells that were newly produced.

Trimming took 0 bases from V and 2 from J, leaving 5 bases between them. CDR3 length equals 14 residues. The germline gives CDR1 LGHNA, CDR2 YSLEER. This clonotype was seen repeatedly, ten times or more. What it binds is unknown. The TCRbeta library was prepared with unique molecular identifiers. TCRdb redid the calling of the PCR reads with MiXCR, one entry per CDR3 protein. The sample includes about 110,000 distinct CDR3 sequences, roughly 6.1% seen only once; the top ten take about 23%. This TCR came from a male patient aged 2 to 9 who had a stem cell transplant for acute lymphoblastic leukemia, so the T cells may come from the graft donor. The sequences come from PBMCs, mostly from graft donor cells, collected 360 days after TCRalphabeta/CD19-depleted stem cell transplant. This chain uses TRBV4-3 with TRBJ2-1; no reliable D call. Here the CDR3 reads CASSQDSTYNEQFF. CDR3 DNA: TGCGCCAGCAGCCAAGATAGCACCTACAATGAGCAGTTCTTC.